One sample yielded the 28 T cell receptor beta chains listed below, sequenced in a study of blood T cell repertoires in COVID-19. Here immunoSEQ multiplex PCR was the method, and the copy in TCRdb shows in-frame clones only, minus some. The sample lists 200,000 to 250,000 clones; about nine tenths were seen once. Specimen: PBMCs or T cells enriched from blood (not recorded which). These receptors were collected from a man between 40 and 49 years old who had recovered from COVID-19.

The V and J genes are TRBV7-9 and TRBJ1-2; TRBD1 agrees at 10 bases. Per the germline V gene, CDR1 is SEHNR and CDR2 is FQNEAQ (reference sequence). CDR3 length equals 14 residues. Unmatched junction bases numbered 4, after V lost 2 bases and J lost 7 bases. The CDR3 bases are TGTGCCAGCAGCTTATGGGACAGGGGATCTGGCTACACCTTC. It yields the protein CASSLWDRGSGYTF.

The chain has TRBV9 and TRBJ1-5; D is perhaps TRBD1 (6 bases). Trimming removed 0 bases at V and 4 bases at J, with 8 bases between. The CDR3 runs 14 residues. Germline-derived CDR1 and CDR2 are SGDLS and YYNGEE. This chain's CDR3 is CASSVEGGNQPQHF. CDR3 nucleotides: TGTGCCAGCAGCGTAGAGGGGGGGAATCAGCCCCAGCATTTT.

The chain uses TRBV28 and TRBJ1-6; D not resolved. The V end was cut by 8 bases, the J end by 7 bases, with 15 bases between. Germline CDR1 is MDHEN and CDR2 is SYDVKM. This CDR3 is 14 amino acids long. Here the CDR3 reads CASRRETENSPLHF. CDR3 nucleotide sequence: TGTGCCAGCCGCCGGGAGACGGAAAATTCACCCCTCCACTTT.

V usage is TRBV11-2 and J usage is TRBJ1-4; D remains unclear. Germline-derived CDR1 and CDR2 are SGHAT and FQNNGV. The CDR3 sequence is 16 residues long. The V and J ends lost 5 bases and 0 bases respectively, with 13 bases between them. CDR3 DNA: TGTGCCAGCAGCCCTAGCCGAGATGCAACTAATGAAAAACTGTTTTTT. The encoded protein is CASSPSRDATNEKLFF.

J is TRBJ1-1 and V is TRBV27; possible D gene TRBD1, 6 bases. The CDR3 consists of 17 residues. CDR1 is MNHEY and CDR2 is SMNVEV in the germline V gene (reference sequence). Trimming pared 4 bases from V and 5 bases from J, leaving 23 bases between. In nucleotides, the CDR3 is TGTGCCAGCAGTTCTACCTGGGCAAGGGCTAGGGGGACTGAAGCTTTCTTT. This gives the protein CASSSTWARARGTEAFF.

This clone has only one observation. CDR3 region: CASSLWIDFRAQHF. The CDR3, as DNA: TGTGCCAGCAGCTTATGGATCGACTTTAGAGCCCAGCATTTT. The chain is built from TRBV7-3 and TRBJ1-5; no reliable D call. The CDR3 consists of 14 residues. Trimming took off 2 bases at V and 11 bases at J, with 16 bases between the two ends. Germline V gene sequence: CDR1 SGHTA, CDR2 FQGTGA. Full variable domain (outside the CDR3, taken from reference TRBV7-3 and TRBJ1-5): GAGVSQTPSNKVTEKGKYVELRCDPISGHTALYWYRQSLGQGPEFLIYFQGTGAADDSGLPNDRFFAVRPEGSVSTLKIQRTERGDSAVYLCASSLWIDFRAQHFGDGTRLSIL.

The rearrangement joins TRBV4-1 to TRBJ2-2; D might be TRBD1 (5 bases). Per germline, CDR1 MGHRA and CDR2 YSYEKL. The CDR3 totals 15 residues. Trimming removed 1 base at V and 4 bases at J, with 10 bases between. CDR3 sequence: CASSQVARVTGELFF. The CDR3 DNA sequence: TGCGCCAGCAGCCAAGTCGCCAGGGTCACCGGGGAGCTGTTTTTT.

This clone occurred a few times. The chain joins TRBV5-4 to TRBJ1-3; 9 bases agree with TRBD1. In germline, CDR1 is SGHNT, CDR2 YYREEE (reference sequence). The CDR3 is 15 residues long. V lost 4 bases, J lost 8 bases, and 10 bases stayed unmatched. CDR3 sequence reads: CASSPGQGKVDTIYF. Here the CDR3 DNA reads TGTGCCAGCAGCCCAGGACAGGGGAAGGTTGACACCATATATTTT.

This chain connects TRBV7-2 to TRBJ2-1; 9 nucleotides agree with TRBD2. V dropped 4 bases and J dropped 3; count of bases not matched to a gene: 4. Germline V gene sequence: CDR1 SGHTA, CDR2 FQGNSA. CDR3 length equals 15 residues. The CDR3 coding sequence is TGTGCCAGCAGCTCGTCTAGCGGGGTCTACAATGAGCAGTTCTTC. It translates to CASSSSSGVYNEQFF.

The chain is built from TRBV19 and TRBJ2-3; tentative D call: TRBD1 (6 bases). CDR3 length: 14 residues. The V end lost 5 bases, the J end lost 7 bases, and 16 bases lay between the germline ends. Germline lookup yields CDR1 LNHDA and CDR2 SQIVND (reference sequence). The CDR3 here is CASSQGPASNTQYF. For the CDR3, the DNA is TGTGCCAGTAGTCAGGGGCCAGCATCGAATACGCAGTATTTT.

This clone was counted between two and nine times. This chain connects TRBV4-1 to TRBJ1-2; 10 nucleotides agree with TRBD1. Germline CDR1 and CDR2: MGHRA and YSYEKL. CDR3 length equals 13 residues. V lost 5 bases to trimming and J lost 7 bases; unmatched junction nucleotides: 4. CDR3 coding DNA: TGCGCCAGCAGCTCCGGGACAGGGGCTGGCTACACCTTC. Translating gives CASSSGTGAGYTF.

The chain joins TRBV18 to TRBJ2-1, with 13 bases fitting TRBD2. The CDR3 has 16 amino acids. The V segment lost 4 bases and the J segment 7 bases; nucleotides outside the gene matches: 7. Germline CDR1 is KGHSH and CDR2 is LQKENI. The CDR3 DNA reads TGTGCCAGCTCACTTCGGACTAGCGGGAGTGATAATGAGCAGTTCTTC. Protein sequence: CASSLRTSGSDNEQFF.

This clone came up once. The V gene is TRBV11-2, the J gene TRBJ1-4; 7 bases map to TRBD1. The CDR3 sequence is 19 residues long. Germline lookup yields CDR1 SGHAT and CDR2 FQNNGV. The junction had 21 bases not matched to a gene; V was cut back by 4 bases and J by 7 bases. CDR3 loop: CASSSVRDRLRGRGEKLFF. CDR3 coding DNA: TGTGCCAGCAGCTCCGTTCGGGACAGATTAAGGGGCAGGGGTGAAAAACTGTTTTTT.

The J gene is TRBJ2-5, the V gene TRBV19, with D possibly matching TRBD2 (6 bases). This CDR3 region has 14 residues. The germline V gene encodes CDR1 LNHDA and CDR2 SQIVND (reference sequence). Deletions cut 1 base from V and 5 bases from J, with 11 bases between. CDR3 sequence (DNA): TGTGCCAGTAGTATAGTGGAGGGCCAGGAGACCCAGTACTTC. Its translation: CASSIVEGQETQYF.

The chain employs TRBV9 and TRBJ2-7; the match to TRBD1 covers 12 bases. J lost 6 bases, V lost 0 bases, and 7 bases had no gene match. CDR1 SGDLS and CDR2 YYNGEE come from the germline V gene. The CDR3 is made up of 16 amino acids. CDR3 loop: CASSVDFGTGGFEQYF. Here the CDR3 DNA reads TGTGCCAGCAGCGTAGATTTCGGGACAGGGGGCTTCGAGCAGTACTTC.

About this clone: Being one base from a much bigger clone, this may be a read error. At the DNA level, this CDR3 is encoded by other sequences in the same sample as well. The rearrangement joins TRBV7-2 to TRBJ1-2; D is perhaps TRBD1 (5 bases). Germline V gene data show CDR1 as SGHTA and CDR2 as FQGNSA. The V and J ends lost 1 base and 4 bases respectively, with 7 bases between them. The CDR3 contains 13 residues. The CDR3 nucleotides are TGTGCCAGCAGCTTAGGGCAGGGCTATGGCTACACCTTC. Amino acid sequence: CASSLGQGYGYTF.

The chain carries TRBV9 and TRBJ2-2; TRBD2 aligns across 11 bases. Germline V gene data show CDR1 as SGDLS and CDR2 as YYNGEE. This CDR3 region has 16 residues. Trimming cost V 2 bases and J 3 bases; bases outside gene matches: 3. The CDR3 region has the DNA TGTGCCAGCAGCGTTAGCGGGGGGGCGGACACCGGGGAGCTGTTTTTT. It encodes CASSVSGGADTGELFF.

The chain links TRBV18 to TRBJ1-1, with a weak D call TRBD1 (5 bases). Trimming cost V 3 bases and J 10 bases, with 15 bases left between them. This CDR3 is built from 13 residues. The V gene's germline CDR1 is KGHSH and CDR2 LQKENI. This CDR3 reads CASSPGGAPGAFF. CDR3 bases: TGTGCCAGCTCACCGGGAGGGGCACCCGGAGCTTTCTTT.

The rearrangement links TRBV28 to TRBJ2-7, with D tentatively TRBD2 (6 bases). Deletions cut 3 bases from V and 2 bases from J, with 14 bases between. Germline V gene lookup returns CDR1 MDHEN and CDR2 SYDVKM. This CDR3 spans 15 amino acids. CDR3 sequence (DNA): TGTGCCAGCAGTTTTTCGGAGGGTACGACCTACGAGCAGTACTTC. Its protein product is CASSFSEGTTYEQYF.

The sample holds one count of this clone. The J gene is TRBJ2-4, the V gene TRBV30, with D tentatively TRBD1 (6 bases). V was cut by 3 bases and J by 9 bases, with 18 bases left in between. Germline V gene lookup returns CDR1 GTSNPN and CDR2 SVGIG (reference sequence). The CDR3 totals 14 residues. As DNA, the CDR3 is TGTGCCTGGAGCGACACCGGGACACCGTTCATTCAGTACTTC. Translation: CAWSDTGTPFIQYF.

The chain joins TRBV4-2 to TRBJ2-1; weak D call: TRBD1 (5 bases). This CDR3 has 17 residues. V lost 2 bases and J 1 base, leaving 15 bases between the germline ends. Looked up from germline, CDR1 is LGHNA and CDR2 is YNFKEQ. The CDR3 loop reads CASSQIGWGYSYNEQFF. In nucleotides, the CDR3 is TGTGCCAGCAGCCAAATCGGTTGGGGCTATTCCTACAATGAGCAGTTCTTC.

The chain employs TRBV24-1 and TRBJ2-2; weak D call: TRBD1 (6 bases). Germline lookup yields CDR1 KGHDR and CDR2 SFDVKD. This CDR3 is built from 16 residues. Between the trimmed V and J ends, which lost 3 bases and 5 bases, there was a span of 15 bases. The CDR3 nucleotides are TGTGCCACCAGTGATGGTATCGCAGGGGAAACCGGGGAGCTGTTTTTT. It translates to CATSDGIAGETGELFF.

The CDR3 DNA sequence: TGTGCCAGCAGCTTAGTGGAACCCGCACAGGCTTTCTTT. Amino acid sequence: CASSLVEPAQAFF. The chain carries TRBV7-9 and TRBJ1-1; D unresolved. CDR1 is SEHNR, CDR2 FQNEAQ, per germline (reference sequence). The V and J ends lost 1 base and 11 bases respectively, with 14 bases between them. CDR3 length: 13 amino acids.

The rearrangement links TRBV28 to TRBJ1-1; no clear D. This CDR3 spans 13 amino acids. With 2 bases removed from V and 6 bases from J, the gap between germline ends came to 10 bases. Germline V CDR1 and CDR2: MDHEN, SYDVKM. The CDR3 loop reads CASSLATVAEAFF. CDR3 bases: TGTGCCAGCAGTTTAGCAACGGTAGCTGAAGCTTTCTTT.

The CDR3 DNA sequence: TGTGCCAGCAGCCTAGCGGCAGGGTTCGGTCAGCCCCAGCATTTT. This codes for CASSLAAGFGQPQHF. This sequence joins TRBV6-4 and TRBJ1-5; weak D call: TRBD1 (5 bases). Between the trimmed V and J ends, which lost 6 bases and 6 bases, there was a span of 18 bases. This CDR3 is 15 amino acids long. The germline gives CDR1 MRHNA, CDR2 SNTAGT.

CDR3 DNA sequence: TGTGCCAGCAGCGAGGGGGATTACGAACGCTATGGCTACACCTTC. Encoded protein: CASSEGDYERYGYTF. This sequence joins TRBV9 and TRBJ1-2; TRBD1 might be the D (6 bases). Germline assignment: CDR1 SGDLS and CDR2 YYNGEE. V was pared by 3 bases and J by 4 bases, with 16 bases between. The CDR3 loop spans 15 amino acids.

This sequence joins TRBV3-1 (or the pseudogene TRBV3-2) and TRBJ1-2, with 7 bases lining up with TRBD1. The J segment lost 7 bases and the V segment lost 0 bases, leaving 8 bases of the junction unmatched. CDR1 LGHDT and CDR2 YNNKEL come from the germline V gene (reference sequence). CDR3 length equals 15 residues. CDR3 protein: CASSQDLEQGGGYTF. Written as DNA, the CDR3 is TGTGCCAGCAGCCAAGATCTAGAGCAGGGGGGTGGCTACACCTTC.

The chain employs TRBV10-3 and TRBJ2-1, with 7 nucleotides matching TRBD2. The V gene end was trimmed by 7 bases and the J gene end by 0 bases; junction bases not matched to a gene: 3. The CDR3 loop spans 14 amino acids. The V gene's germline CDR1 is ENHRY and CDR2 SYGVKD. The CDR3 sequence is CAITPSGSYNEQFF. The CDR3 coding sequence is TGTGCCATCACCCCTAGCGGCTCCTACAATGAGCAGTTCTTC.